Each of the 18 T cell receptor beta chains below was sequenced from the same sample in a study of Graves' ophthalmopathy and Graves' hyperthyroidism. The study amplified TCR beta CDR3 regions using RNA transcripts. In the first round, RT-PCR was carried out with HTBI primers, and a multiplex PCR formed the second round. TCRdb recomputed calls from the multiplex PCR reads with MiXCR, one row per CDR3 protein. The data contain fewer than 600,000 distinct CDR3 sequences, 13% to 15% of them singletons. The sequencing input was blood. The receptors come from a woman in her 30s with Graves' ophthalmopathy.

A few counts support this clonotype. Compared with germline, one end of the junction differs, possibly owing to a read error. The chain joins TRBV11-2 to TRBJ2-4; weak D call: TRBD2 (5 bases). This CDR3 spans 14 amino acids. Germline-derived CDR1 and CDR2 are SGHAT and FQNNGV. This chain's CDR3 is CASSLDLAKNIQHF. CDR3 in DNA: TGTGCCAGCAGCTTAGACCTAGCCAAAAACATTCAGCACTTC.

This clonotype has a count of ten or more. The rearrangement links TRBV7-3 to TRBJ1-5; 8 nucleotides match TRBD1. V shed 6 bases, J shed 4 bases, and the junction held 8 bases outside the gene matches. Germline-derived CDR1 and CDR2 are SGHTA and FQGTGA. The CDR3 is made up of 15 amino acids. CDR3 sequence: CASSFRGDRNQPQHF. The CDR3 coding sequence is TGTGCCAGCAGTTTTAGAGGGGACAGGAATCAGCCCCAGCATTTT.

On this clonotype itself: This clone may be a read error of a much larger clone one base away. The CDR3 does not close with the conserved phenylalanine or tryptophan, likely indicating a read error. This chain links TRBV29-1 with TRBJ2-2; D call uncertain. The germline V and J ends were trimmed by 2 bases and 5 bases, with 3 bases remaining between them. Germline-derived CDR1 and CDR2 are SQVTM and ANQGSEA. The CDR3 covers 11 residues. CDR3 loop: CSVEWTGELFY. CDR3 DNA sequence: TGCAGCGTTGAATGGACCGGGGAGCTGTTTTAT.

Many counts were recorded for this clonotype. The genes are TRBV6-1 and TRBJ2-7; D is unclear. The V and J ends lost 7 bases and 2 bases respectively, with 21 bases between them. The CDR3 is made up of 16 amino acids. CDR1 and CDR2 (germline): MNHNS, SASEGT. The CDR3 loop is CASKRSEFGSTYEQYF. CDR3 DNA: TGTGCCAGCAAACGATCGGAGTTTGGGTCCACCTACGAGCAGTACTTC.

This clonotype was found a few times. The chain couples TRBV7-8 to TRBJ2-2, with 8 positions matching TRBD1. Germline loops: CDR1 SGHVS, CDR2 FQNEAQ. Unmatched junction bases numbered 7, after V lost 0 bases and J lost 7 bases. This CDR3 region has 16 residues. The CDR3 region is CASSLAFRTGFGELFF. The CDR3 nucleotides read TGTGCCAGCAGCTTAGCGTTTAGGACAGGGTTCGGGGAGCTGTTTTTT.

This chain links TRBV15 with TRBJ1-6; D might be TRBD1 (5 bases). V was pared by 3 bases and J by 7 bases, with 13 bases between. The germline V gene has CDR1 LNHNV and CDR2 YYDKDF (reference sequence). The CDR3 spans 15 residues. The CDR3 DNA sequence: TGTGCCACCAGCAGTGGAGGGACCCCGAATTCACCCCTCCACTTT. Protein sequence: CATSSGGTPNSPLHF.

The table lists this clonotype with many counts. The J gene is TRBJ2-2, the V gene TRBV28, with D possibly called TRBD1 or TRBD2 (5 bases each). The CDR3 totals 16 residues. CDR1 is MDHEN, CDR2 SYDVKM, per germline. Deletions cut 4 bases from V and 7 bases from J, with 19 bases between. The DNA of the CDR3 is TGTGCCAGCAGTTCCCCGGGCGGAGGAAGGGGCGGGGAGCTGTTTTTT. This translates into CASSSPGGGRGGELFF.

This clonotype appeared many times. V usage is TRBV7-2 and J usage is TRBJ2-2; no reliable D call. Between the trimmed V and J ends, which lost 3 bases and 2 bases, there was a span of 10 bases. This CDR3 region has 15 residues. In germline, CDR1 is SGHTA, CDR2 FQGNSA. This CDR3 is CASSLRSGNTGELFF. Written as DNA, the CDR3 is TGTGCCAGCAGCTTGCGGTCCGGTAACACCGGGGAGCTGTTTTTT.

This clonotype was recorded many times. This rearrangement joins TRBV19 to TRBJ1-1; the D is unclear. The CDR3 has 14 amino acids. Between the trimmed V and J ends, which lost 6 bases and 0 bases, there was a span of 11 bases. The germline V gene has CDR1 LNHDA and CDR2 SQIVND (reference sequence). Here the CDR3 reads CASSRAVMNTEAFF. CDR3 DNA: TGTGCCAGTAGCAGAGCCGTAATGAACACTGAAGCTTTCTTT.

This clonotype was recorded many times. The chain uses TRBV19 and TRBJ1-1; D gene unclear. The CDR3 has 13 residues. From germline, CDR1 is LNHDA and CDR2 SQIVND (reference sequence). Trimming stripped 4 bases from V and 6 bases from J, with 12 bases between. The CDR3 region is CASSRSDAPEAFF. CDR3 DNA sequence: TGTGCCAGTAGTAGGTCTGATGCCCCTGAAGCTTTCTTT.

This clonotype has at least ten counts. The chain uses TRBV12-3 or TRBV12-4 and TRBJ2-2; D is uncertain. This CDR3 comprises 12 residues. Trimming cost V 7 bases and J 5 bases, with 8 bases left between them. CDR3 in DNA: TGTGCCAGCACCCGGGCTACCGGGGAGCTGTTTTTT. This encodes CASTRATGELFF.

In its sample, this clonotype was seen many times. The chain recombines TRBV12-3 or TRBV12-4 with TRBJ1-1; D gene unclear. The CDR3 is 14 residues long. Trimming took off 7 bases at V and 1 base at J, with 13 bases between the two ends. The CDR3 region has the DNA TGTGCCAGCACCCCAGGACCAACGAACACTGAAGCTTTCTTT. This codes for CASTPGPTNTEAFF.

This clonotype has ten or more counts. V is TRBV5-4 and J is TRBJ1-3; TRBD1 aligns across 11 bases. This CDR3 has 17 residues. Germline CDR1 is SGHNT and CDR2 is YYREEE (reference sequence). Losses at the gene ends were 1 base for V and 0 bases for J; bases not matched to a gene: 3. This CDR3 reads CASSLRTGGYSGNTIYF. CDR3 nucleotide sequence: TGTGCCAGCAGCTTGAGGACAGGGGGCTACTCTGGAAACACCATATATTTT.

At least ten counts were recorded for this clonotype. V and J are TRBV10-2 and TRBJ1-1, with no clear D. The length of the CDR3 is 12 residues. CDR1 is WSHSY, CDR2 SAAADI, per germline. V dropped 3 bases and J dropped 6 bases, with 8 bases sitting between them. The CDR3 bases are TGCGCCAGCAGTGATAGGGTCGCTGAAGCTTTCTTT. It translates to CASSDRVAEAFF.

Ten or more counts support this clonotype. The chain carries TRBV15 and TRBJ2-5; TRBD1 is a possible D gene (5 bases). Germline CDR1 and CDR2: LNHNV and YYDKDF (reference sequence). The CDR3 loop spans 15 amino acids. V was cut by 0 bases and J by 5 bases, with 13 bases left in between. The CDR3 spells CATSRDGRAWETQYF. The CDR3 nucleotides are TGTGCCACCAGCAGAGATGGCAGGGCGTGGGAGACCCAGTACTTC.

This clonotype was seen many times. The chain is built from TRBV5-1 and TRBJ2-7; D tentatively reads TRBD1 or TRBD2 (6 bases each). Germline CDR1 reads SGHRS; CDR2 reads YFSETQ. V shed 2 bases and J shed 0 bases, with 9 bases lying between them. This CDR3 has 14 residues. The CDR3 DNA sequence: TGCGCCAGCAGCTTAAAGGGGGGCTCCTACGAGCAGTACTTC. Translating it yields CASSLKGGSYEQYF.

J is TRBJ1-2 and V is TRBV11-2; tentative D call: TRBD1 (6 bases). The CDR3 is 14 amino acids. V shed 8 bases and J shed 4 bases, with 17 bases lying between them. Germline CDR1 and CDR2: SGHAT and FQNNGV. Here the CDR3 DNA reads TGTGCCAGCTTATCCCCGGGGGCTGTCTATGGCTACACCTTC. Its protein product is CASLSPGAVYGYTF.

Comments on this clonotype: One base away lies a much larger clone, so this may be a sequencing read error. As DNA, the CDR3 is TGTGCCATCAGTTACTCTTTATCCAGGGAGAGGGAGACCCAGTACTTC. Translated, it gives CAISYSLSRERETQYF. The gene calls are TRBV6-2 or TRBV6-3 and TRBJ2-5, with D perhaps matching TRBD1 or TRBD2 (5 bases each). Germline V CDR1 and CDR2: MNHEY, SVGEGT. This CDR3 has 16 residues.